The present T cell receptor beta chain was sequenced within a study of T cell responses to AZD1222 COVID-19 vaccine. In this sample, this clone turned up once. What it recognizes is unknown. Points from the study as a whole: Elevations in Spike-specific TCR breadth and depth followed administration of two AZD1222 doses.

Sequenced by immunoSEQ multiplex PCR; TCRdb stores in-frame clones only, minus some. The table includes fewer than 110,000 clones, less than 95% detected once. Sample: peripheral blood, taken on day 0 of AZD1222 vaccination. This clonotype was obtained from an adult in good health.

The CDR3, as DNA: TGTGCCAGCAGTGTTACAGGGCGGCAGCCCCAGCATTTT. This codes for CASSVTGRQPQHF. The rearrangement uses TRBV2 and TRBJ1-5, with D maybe TRBD1 (6 bases). V lost 4 bases to trimming and J lost 7 bases, with 11 bases between them. This CDR3 spans 13 amino acids. The V gene's germline CDR1 is SNHLY and CDR2 FYNNEI.